The clone carrying this T cell receptor beta chain was counted ten times or more. Authors' data handling: Reference gene primer amplification in the assay estimated nucleated cell counts. The method was immunoSEQ multiplex PCR; TCRdb's version includes in-frame clones alone and lacks a portion of them. The V and J calls and clone size come from that table; D and trimming were worked out from the DNA. The table includes about 480,000 clones, approximately 91% detected once. Germline loops: CDR1 LGHDT, CDR2 YNNKEL (reference sequence). The CDR3 contains 18 residues. The V gene end was trimmed by 7 bases and the J gene end by 2 bases; junction bases not matched to a gene: 14. This sample was taken from a study of blood T cell repertoires in COVID-19. Overall study context: The cDNA or gDNA used as material had been derived from T cells, B-cell-depleted T cells, or PBMCs.

This chain uses TRBV3-1 (or the pseudogene TRBV3-2) with TRBJ1-1, with 12 bases that match TRBD1. The origin of this receptor is a woman aged 55-70 years who had recovered from COVID-19. Sequencing was performed on PBMCs or T cells enriched from blood (not recorded which). CDR3 DNA sequence: TGTGCCAGCACCCCGGGAACGGGACAGGGGGCTTTAAACACTGAAGCTTTCTTT. Its translation is CASTPGTGQGALNTEAFF.